The 14 T cell receptor beta chains below come from one sample, sequenced in a study of regulatory T cells in long-lasting Graves disease. Building of the TCR beta libraries involved iRepertoire HTBI primers and Arm-PCR of CDR3 regions. A single record per CDR3 protein comes from TCRdb applying MiXCR to the multiplex PCR reads. Among about 530,000 distinct CDR3 sequences listed, 16% were seen once. Time point noted: newly diagnosed GD, antithyroid drugs for less than 3 months. There was RNA extracted from PBMCs, and the TCR library was made from it. These sequences were also reported in another study, on T cells in Graves' hyperthyroidism and ophthalmopathy.

The source material was peripheral blood mononuclear cells (PBMCs), sampled at new diagnosis, from a patient treated with antithyroid drugs. These receptors originate from a woman aged 40 to 65 with Graves disease.

This clonotype came up many times. This rearrangement joins TRBV2 to TRBJ2-7; possibly TRBD2 for D (5 bases). The V gene lost 0 bases and the J gene lost 2 bases, with 14 bases spanning the gap. CDR1 is SNHLY, CDR2 FYNNEI, per germline. There are 16 residues in the CDR3. The CDR3 region is CASSEAAGHGTYEQYF. For the CDR3, the DNA is TGTGCCAGCAGTGAAGCGGCGGGTCATGGTACCTACGAGCAGTACTTC.

This clonotype was seen many times. The chain couples TRBV9 to TRBJ1-1, with 8 bases lining up with TRBD1. This CDR3 is built from 15 residues. CDR1 is SGDLS and CDR2 is YYNGEE in the germline V gene. V was clipped by 0 bases and J by 2 bases; unmatched bases: 3. The CDR3 nucleotides read TGTGCCAGCAGCGTAGGGGGACAGGCTAACACTGAAGCTTTCTTT. It is translated as CASSVGGQANTEAFF.

The chain joins TRBV7-3 to TRBJ2-2; D uncertain. Germline values: CDR1 SGHTA, CDR2 FQGTGA. This CDR3 has 14 amino acids. V lost 5 bases, J lost 5 bases, and 12 bases lay in between. CDR3 bases: TGTGCCAGCAGCGCCTCGATTGGGACCGGGGAGCTGTTTTTT. Translation: CASSASIGTGELFF.

This clonotype appeared many times. The CDR3 nucleotides read TGTGCCAGCAGTTTAGAAGGGCCACTCTCCTACGAGCAGTACTTC. Residues: CASSLEGPLSYEQYF. V and J are TRBV6-2 or TRBV6-3 and TRBJ2-7, with D uncertain. Germline loops: CDR1 MNHEY, CDR2 SVGEGT. The length of the CDR3 is 15 residues. Trimming pared 4 bases from V and 0 bases from J, leaving 13 bases between.

A few counts support this clonotype. V and J are TRBV20-1 and TRBJ2-7, with TRBD1 as a possible D gene (6 bases). Germline lookup yields CDR1 DFQATT and CDR2 SNEGSKA (reference sequence). The CDR3 is 15 residues long. The germline V and J ends were trimmed by 4 bases and 0 bases, with 16 bases remaining between them. The CDR3 sequence is CSAILPQGSSYEQYF. Here the CDR3 DNA reads TGCAGTGCTATCCTTCCCCAGGGGAGCTCCTACGAGCAGTACTTC.

The sample holds a few counts of this clonotype. The rearrangement joins TRBV7-6 to TRBJ2-7; no clear D. Germline V gives CDR1 SGHVS, CDR2 FNYEAQ. V was trimmed by 2 bases and J by 6 bases, leaving 8 bases between them. This CDR3 contains 12 residues. CDR3 sequence (DNA): TGTGCCAGCAGCTTATACAGCCGCGAGCAGTACTTC. Protein product: CASSLYSREQYF.

This clonotype turned up a few times. The genes are TRBV10-3 and TRBJ2-1; maybe TRBD2 (7 bases). This CDR3 contains 15 residues. Per the germline V gene, CDR1 is ENHRY and CDR2 is SYGVKD. Trimming shortened V by 2 bases and J by 2 bases, and 10 bases separated the two germline ends. CDR3 nucleotides: TGTGCCATCAGTGAGGGGGGGGGGCCCTACAATGAGCAGTTCTTC. Amino acids: CAISEGGGPYNEQFF.

This clonotype was observed a few times. CDR3 amino acids: CSAREEAKHQAQPQHF. CDR3 nucleotide sequence: TGCAGTGCTAGAGAAGAGGCGAAACACCAGGCTCAGCCCCAGCATTTT. The chain is built from TRBV20-1 and TRBJ1-5, with D unclear. Between the trimmed V and J ends, which lost 0 bases and 6 bases, there was a span of 18 bases. CDR1 is DFQATT, CDR2 SNEGSKA, per germline (reference sequence). The CDR3 is 16 residues long.

This clonotype has at least ten counts. V and J are TRBV20-1 and TRBJ1-1, with 9 bases that match TRBD1. The junction had 12 bases not matched to a gene; V was cut back by 6 bases and J by 4 bases. Germline CDR1 is DFQATT and CDR2 is SNEGSKA (reference sequence). The CDR3 has 15 residues. CDR3 nucleotide sequence: TGCAGTGCAACACAGGGGGCGGGTTCAGGCACTGAAGCTTTCTTT. Residues: CSATQGAGSGTEAFF.

This clonotype was observed a single time. The rearrangement joins TRBV4-1 to TRBJ2-3; a possible D gene is TRBD1 (6 bases). Germline values: CDR1 MGHRA, CDR2 YSYEKL. The V end was cut by 1 base, the J end by 6 bases, with 11 bases between. The CDR3 totals 14 residues. CDR3 amino acids: CASSQAGQSDTQYF. CDR3 nucleotide sequence: TGCGCCAGCAGCCAAGCCGGACAGTCGGATACGCAGTATTTT.

CDR3 in DNA: TGTGCCAGTAGAGACAGGGAGTTACTGAATGGCTACACCTTC. It codes for CASRDRELLNGYTF. J is TRBJ1-2 and V is TRBV19; 7 bases match TRBD1. CDR1 and CDR2 from the germline V gene are LNHDA and SQIVND (reference sequence). CDR3 size: 14 residues. The V segment lost 6 bases and the J segment 6 bases; nucleotides outside the gene matches: 10.

The chain has TRBV5-1 and TRBJ2-1, with no clear D. The CDR3 runs 15 residues. The V gene lost 4 bases and the J gene lost 5 bases, with 16 bases spanning the gap. Germline V lookup: CDR1 SGHRS, CDR2 YFSETQ. CDR3 protein: CASSPFGGENNEQFF. CDR3 DNA sequence: TGCGCCAGCAGCCCCTTCGGCGGTGAGAACAATGAGCAGTTCTTC.

The chain recombines TRBV6-5 with TRBJ2-1, with TRBD2 matching 15 bases. Trimming took 8 bases from V and 4 from J; bases not matched to a gene: 12. CDR3 length: 18 amino acids. Germline V gene data show CDR1 as MNHEY and CDR2 as SVGAGI. The CDR3 loop is CASRLGTSGGPTYNEQFF. Written as DNA, the CDR3 is TGTGCCAGCCGTTTGGGGACTAGCGGGGGGCCCACATACAATGAGCAGTTCTTC.

The table lists this clonotype with a few counts. The rearrangement joins TRBV18 to TRBJ2-3; D call uncertain. The J call may be faulty, since TRBJ2-5 better matches the DNA end. This CDR3 is built from 14 residues. CDR1 KGHSH and CDR2 LQKENI come from the germline V gene. CDR3 protein: CASSLLPGAETQYF. The DNA for the CDR3 is TGTGCCAGCTCACTACTACCAGGAGCAGAGACCCAGTACTTC.